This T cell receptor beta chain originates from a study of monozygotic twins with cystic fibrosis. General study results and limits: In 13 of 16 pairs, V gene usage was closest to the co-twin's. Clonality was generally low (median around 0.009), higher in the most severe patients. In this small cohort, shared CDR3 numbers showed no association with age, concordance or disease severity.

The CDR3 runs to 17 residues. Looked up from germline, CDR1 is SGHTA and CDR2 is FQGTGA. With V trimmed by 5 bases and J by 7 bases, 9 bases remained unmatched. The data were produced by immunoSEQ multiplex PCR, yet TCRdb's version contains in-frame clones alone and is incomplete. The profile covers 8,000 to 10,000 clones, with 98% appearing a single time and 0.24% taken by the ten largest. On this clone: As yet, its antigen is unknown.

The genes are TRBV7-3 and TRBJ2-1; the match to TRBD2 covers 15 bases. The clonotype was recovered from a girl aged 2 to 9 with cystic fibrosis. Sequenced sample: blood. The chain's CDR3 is CASSRWTSGRAANEQFF. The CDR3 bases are TGTGCCAGCAGCCGTTGGACTAGCGGGAGGGCCGCGAATGAGCAGTTCTTC.